The clone carrying this T cell receptor (beta chain) was picked up a small number of times. Its target is unknown. Healthy Caucasians supplied all donations. These data come from a study of identical twins. Unique molecular identifiers were present on cDNA, and template switching added a universal primer site. MiXCR, run by TCRdb on the 5' RACE reads, gives a single entry per CDR3 protein. The data show 1.5 million to 2 million distinct CDR3 sequences, about 30% seen once. General observations from the study: Out-of-frame alpha sequences shared between twins exhibited an excess of low generation probability.

Sequencing was carried out using cord blood. This clonotype was sampled from a newborn girl in good health.

This chain's CDR3 is CSADGQSDTQPQHF. Here the CDR3 DNA reads TGCAGTGCTGATGGACAGAGTGACACTCAGCCCCAGCATTTT. V is TRBV20-1 and J is TRBJ1-5, with D possibly matching TRBD1 (6 bases). The CDR3 totals 14 residues. V was pared by 5 bases and J by 6 bases, with 17 bases between. From germline, CDR1 is DFQATT and CDR2 SNEGSKA (reference sequence).